The T cell receptor (beta chain) described here comes from a study of cytomegalovirus exposure and HLA in healthy donors. Study summary: A previous analysis identified 95 million to 140 million unique TCR beta sequences derived from 180 million or so T cells. Whole-study findings and limits: Presence/absence analyses treated sequencing depth as roughly uniform across donors.

Concerning this clone itself: No antigen is known for it.

The V gene's germline CDR1 is LNHDA and CDR2 SQIVND (reference sequence). J lost 0 bases, V lost 6 bases, and 7 bases had no gene match. The CDR3 length is 15 residues. Primers: 60 Vbeta forward and 13 Jbeta reverse. Some clones are missing from TCRdb's copy, which holds only in-frame ones; the method was immunoSEQ multiplex PCR. The data show over 130,000 clones, 61% seen once. Sequenced material: PBMCs. The source is a male donor in good health and CMV-seronegative. The rearrangement links TRBV19 to TRBJ1-1; 7 bases match TRBD1. The DNA for the CDR3 is TGTGCCAGTAGGGCTGGACAGGAAATGAACACTGAAGCTTTCTTT. Its protein product is CASRAGQEMNTEAFF.